This T cell receptor (beta chain) was retrieved from a study of blood T cell repertoires in COVID-19. At the level of the study: Sample material is recorded as cDNA or gDNA derived from T cells, B-cell-depleted T cells, or PBMCs.

The CDR3 has 14 amino acids. Germline CDR1 is MNHEY and CDR2 is SMNVEV (reference sequence). Trimming pared 0 bases from V and 5 bases from J, leaving 10 bases between. Assay used: immunoSEQ multiplex PCR; TCRdb lists only in-frame clones, some missing. The sample lists over 25,000 clones, 80% to 90% occurring once. This clone was observed a handful of times. The genes are TRBV27 and TRBJ1-1; maybe TRBD1 (5 bases). Sequences were obtained from peripheral blood. The origin of this receptor is a man aged 55-75 years with acute or convalescent COVID-19. As DNA, the CDR3 is TGTGCCAGCAGTTTATCCAGGGATTCTACTGAAGCTTTCTTT. Protein product: CASSLSRDSTEAFF.